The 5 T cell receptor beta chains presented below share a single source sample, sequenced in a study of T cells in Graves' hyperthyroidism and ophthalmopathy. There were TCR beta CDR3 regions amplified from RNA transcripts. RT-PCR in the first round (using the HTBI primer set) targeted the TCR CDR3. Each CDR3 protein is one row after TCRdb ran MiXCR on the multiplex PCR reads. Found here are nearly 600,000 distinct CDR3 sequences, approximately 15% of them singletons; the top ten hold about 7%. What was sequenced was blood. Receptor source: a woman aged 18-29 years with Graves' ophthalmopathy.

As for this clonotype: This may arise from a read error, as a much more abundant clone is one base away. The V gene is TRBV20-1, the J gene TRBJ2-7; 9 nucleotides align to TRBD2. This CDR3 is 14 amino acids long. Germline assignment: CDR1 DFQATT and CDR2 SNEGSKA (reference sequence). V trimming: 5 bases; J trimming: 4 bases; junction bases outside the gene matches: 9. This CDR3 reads CSAEGSGSRYEQYF. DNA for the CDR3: TGCAGTGCTGAAGGTAGCGGGAGTCGGTACGAGCAGTACTTC.

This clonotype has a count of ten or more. CDR3 loop: CASSLAIIPASRPYEQYF. The CDR3 DNA is TGTGCCAGCAGCTTAGCCATAATCCCTGCGAGCAGGCCCTACGAGCAGTACTTC. The chain employs TRBV11-3 and TRBJ2-7; no clear D. The CDR3 spans 18 residues. V was clipped by 1 base and J by 2 bases, with 21 bases between them. Germline V lookup: CDR1 SGHNT, CDR2 YENEEA.

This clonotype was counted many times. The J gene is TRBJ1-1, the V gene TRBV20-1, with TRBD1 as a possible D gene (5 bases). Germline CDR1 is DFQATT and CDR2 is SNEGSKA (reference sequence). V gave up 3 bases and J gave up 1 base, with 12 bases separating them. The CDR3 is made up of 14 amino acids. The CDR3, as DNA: TGCAGTGCTAGGGGGGGTTCGGGGAACACTGAAGCTTTCTTT. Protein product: CSARGGSGNTEAFF.

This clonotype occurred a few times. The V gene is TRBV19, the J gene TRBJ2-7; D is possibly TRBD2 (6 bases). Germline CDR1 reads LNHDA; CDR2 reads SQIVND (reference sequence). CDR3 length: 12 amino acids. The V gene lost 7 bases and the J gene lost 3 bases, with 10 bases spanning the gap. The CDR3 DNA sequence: TGTGCCAGTAAGGAGGGAATCTACGAGCAGTACTTC. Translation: CASKEGIYEQYF.

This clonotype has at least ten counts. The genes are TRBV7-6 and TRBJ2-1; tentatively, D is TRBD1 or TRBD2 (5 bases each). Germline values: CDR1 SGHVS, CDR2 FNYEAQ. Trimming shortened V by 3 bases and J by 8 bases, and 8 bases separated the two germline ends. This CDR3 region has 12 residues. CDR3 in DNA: TGTGCCAGCAGCTTTCAGGGACATGAGCAGTTCTTC. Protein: CASSFQGHEQFF.